This TCR beta chain stems from a study of blood T cells in healthy people across ages (dated by TCRdb to between 2014 and 2017). About the study as a whole: Template switching captured roughly one uniquely barcoded TCR beta cDNA molecule per two T cells in model experiments. Age-related changes in TCR beta repertoire diversity were measured in the study by deep sequencing normalized with unique cDNA molecular identifiers. Four age groups were formed from the donors: young (average roughly 15 years), middle-aged (approximately 40), aged (about 62) and long-lived (more than 75). To avoid experimental bias, donors of different ages were randomly spread across the sequencing lanes. Using the same blood draw, the study looked at two additional independent replicas of 1 million unique cDNA reads for two donors, one aged 18 to 30 and the other aged 80 or older. Study-level results and caveats: Observed TCR beta diversity per million T cells fell roughly linearly with age, and a significant reduction was already apparent by age around 40. Compared with the aged group, the long-lived group had more naive CD4+ T cells, fewer expanded clones and increased TCR diversity, suggesting age selection. Observed TCR beta diversity correlated strongly with the percentage of naive T cells measured by flow cytometry. Estimates of total diversity from one million sequenced T cells were regarded as lower bounds and underestimates. Because profiling used bulk unsorted PBMCs, naive and antigen-experienced compartments could not be compared conclusively. The CMV infection status of donors was not known, potentially confounding age-related changes in expanded clonotypes.

Libraries were constructed by 5' RACE. The listed sequencing device is Illumina HiSeq 2500. A second roughly 7 to 11 cycle PCR used a sample-barcoded 5' primer and a J-beta primer mix. Each TCR beta cDNA molecule received a unique molecular identifier from a template-switch 5' adaptor carrying 12 random nucleotides. Each sample yielded at least 2.5 million CDR3-containing paired-end reads. All of the RNA was converted into first-strand cDNA using the Mint cDNA synthesis kit, with a TRBC-specific oligonucleotide serving as the primer. After uracil-DNA glycosylase treatment, a first 18-cycle PCR used universal primers M1SS and BC2_uni_R on all cDNA. The study's processing was this. Each sample was normalized by randomly selecting 1 million high-quality reads, each carrying a distinct molecular identifier. Instead of being binned into consensus sequences, reads that shared molecular identifiers were thrown out. CDR3 identification, clonotype clustering and error correction used MiTCR with a Q25 quality threshold and the strictest error-elimination algorithm. A nonparametric unseen species model with Euler transformation was used to estimate a lower bound on total TCR beta diversity. The public reads were reanalyzed by TCRdb: fastp trimming at Q25, MiXCR alignment, in-frame beta chains only. For every CDR3 protein sequence, its rows merge into one entry that carries the most common genes and DNA. TCRdb, not the authors, supplied the V and J calls. The sample table records approximately 820,000 distinct CDR3 sequences; under 45% of these occur just once. 15% to 25% of the sample is held by the ten biggest clonotypes.

As concerns this clonotype: Its antigen specificity is not known. No quality values exist for individual bases; no much larger clone is one base distant.

The roughly 39 donors, aged about 6 to 95 years, were systemically healthy Caucasian individuals from Russia. Around 9.7 milliliters of peripheral blood were collected from each donor into EDTA-treated Vacutainer tubes. Ficoll-Paque density-gradient centrifugation was used to isolate PBMCs, with at least 6 million per sample. Total RNA, at least 6 micrograms per sample, was extracted from PBMCs with Trizol reagent. The percentages of naive CD45RAhigh/CD27high T cells were determined by flow cytometry on a PBMC aliquot from every donor. Measured from the cysteine to the phenylalanine, the CDR3 is 13 residues long. The retained sequence is limited to the CDR3, 39 bases, with the frame set at the first base. According to the germline V gene (reference sequence), CDR1 reads SEHNR and CDR2 reads FQNEAQ.

The sequence links TRBV7-9 to TRBJ2-5, with a tentative D gene TRBD1 over 6 matching bases. Matching the DNA end better, TRBJ2-7 makes the J call doubtful. The sample comprised blood. The origin of this receptor is a man aged 55-75 years in good health. CDR3 sequence: CASTNRTAHEQYF. The DNA reads as follows: TGTGCCAGCACCAACCGGACAGCTCACGAGCAGTACTTC.